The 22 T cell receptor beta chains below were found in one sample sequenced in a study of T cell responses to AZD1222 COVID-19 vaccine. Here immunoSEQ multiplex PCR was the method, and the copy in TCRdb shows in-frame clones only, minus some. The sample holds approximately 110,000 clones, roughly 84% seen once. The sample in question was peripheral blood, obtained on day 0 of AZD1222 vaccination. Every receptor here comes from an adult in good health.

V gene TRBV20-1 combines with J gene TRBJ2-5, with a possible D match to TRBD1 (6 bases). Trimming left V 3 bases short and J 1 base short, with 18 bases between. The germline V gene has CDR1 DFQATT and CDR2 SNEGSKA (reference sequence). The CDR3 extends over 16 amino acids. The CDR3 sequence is CSASDAGTGFQETQYF. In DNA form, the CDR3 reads TGCAGTGCTAGTGACGCCGGAACAGGGTTCCAAGAGACCCAGTACTTC.

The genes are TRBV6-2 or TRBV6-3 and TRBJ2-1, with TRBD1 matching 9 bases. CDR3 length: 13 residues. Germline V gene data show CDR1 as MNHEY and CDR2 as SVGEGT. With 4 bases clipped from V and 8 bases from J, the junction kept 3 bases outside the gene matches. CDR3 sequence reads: CASSSGTGYEQFF. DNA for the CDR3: TGTGCCAGCAGTTCCGGGACAGGGTATGAGCAGTTCTTC.

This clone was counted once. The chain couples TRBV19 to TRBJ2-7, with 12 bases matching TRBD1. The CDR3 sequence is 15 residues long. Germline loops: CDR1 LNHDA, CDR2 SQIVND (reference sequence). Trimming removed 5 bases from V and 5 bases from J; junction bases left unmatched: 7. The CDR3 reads CASSSRDRGLDEQYF. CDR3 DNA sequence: TGTGCCAGTAGTTCCCGGGACAGGGGGCTTGACGAGCAGTACTTC. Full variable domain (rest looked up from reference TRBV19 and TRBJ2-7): DGGITQSPKYLFRKEGQNVTLSCEQNLNHDAMYWYRQDPGQGLRLIYYSQIVNDFQKGDIAEGYSVSREKKESFPLTVTSAQKNPTAFYLCASSSRDRGLDEQYFGPGTRLTVT.

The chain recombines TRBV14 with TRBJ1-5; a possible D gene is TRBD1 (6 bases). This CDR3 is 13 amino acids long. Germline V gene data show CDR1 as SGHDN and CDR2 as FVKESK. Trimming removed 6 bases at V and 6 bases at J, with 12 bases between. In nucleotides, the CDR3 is TGTGCCAGCAGTACAGGGTTACTTCAGCCCCAGCATTTT. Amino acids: CASSTGLLQPQHF.

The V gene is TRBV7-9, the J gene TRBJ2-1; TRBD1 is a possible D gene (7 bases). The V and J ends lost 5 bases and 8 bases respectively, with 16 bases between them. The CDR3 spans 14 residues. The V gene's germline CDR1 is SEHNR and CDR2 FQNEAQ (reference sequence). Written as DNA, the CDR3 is TGTGCCAGCAGCCAGCGAGGGGGCGGGGATGAGCAGTTCTTC. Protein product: CASSQRGGGDEQFF.

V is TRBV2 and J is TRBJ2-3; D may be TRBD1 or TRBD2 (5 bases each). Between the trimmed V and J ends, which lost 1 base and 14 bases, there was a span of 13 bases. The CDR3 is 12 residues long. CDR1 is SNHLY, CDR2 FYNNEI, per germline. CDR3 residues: CASSEDEGIGYF. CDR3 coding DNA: TGTGCCAGCAGTGAAGACGAGGGGATAGGGTATTTT.

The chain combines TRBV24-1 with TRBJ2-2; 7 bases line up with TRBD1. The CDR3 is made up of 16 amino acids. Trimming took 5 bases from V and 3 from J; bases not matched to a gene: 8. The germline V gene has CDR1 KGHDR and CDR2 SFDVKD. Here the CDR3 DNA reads TGTGCCACCAGTGGAGGATGGGACAGATACACCGGGGAGCTGTTTTTT. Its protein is CATSGGWDRYTGELFF.

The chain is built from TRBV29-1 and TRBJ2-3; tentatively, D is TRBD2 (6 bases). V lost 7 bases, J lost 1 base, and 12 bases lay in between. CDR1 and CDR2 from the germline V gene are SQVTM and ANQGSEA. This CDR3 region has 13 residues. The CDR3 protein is CSEGGTGTDTQYF. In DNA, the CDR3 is TGCAGCGAGGGCGGGACGGGCACAGATACGCAGTATTTT.

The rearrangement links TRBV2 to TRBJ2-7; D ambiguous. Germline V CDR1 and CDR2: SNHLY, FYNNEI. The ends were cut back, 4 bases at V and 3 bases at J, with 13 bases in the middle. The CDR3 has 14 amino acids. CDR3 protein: CASSVAVLSYEQYF. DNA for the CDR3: TGTGCCAGCAGTGTGGCAGTCTTAAGCTACGAGCAGTACTTC.

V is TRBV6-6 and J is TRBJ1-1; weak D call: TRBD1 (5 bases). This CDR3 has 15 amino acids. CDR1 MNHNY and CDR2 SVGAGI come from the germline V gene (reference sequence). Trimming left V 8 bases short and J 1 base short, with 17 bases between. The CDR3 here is CASLFLGTPNTEAFF. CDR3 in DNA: TGTGCCAGCCTTTTTCTAGGGACGCCGAACACTGAAGCTTTCTTT.

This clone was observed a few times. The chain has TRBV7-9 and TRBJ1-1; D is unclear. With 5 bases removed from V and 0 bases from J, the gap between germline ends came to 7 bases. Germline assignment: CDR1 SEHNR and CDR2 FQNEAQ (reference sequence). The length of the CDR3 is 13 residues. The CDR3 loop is CASSRDMNTEAFF. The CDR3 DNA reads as TGTGCCAGCAGCCGAGATATGAACACTGAAGCTTTCTTT.

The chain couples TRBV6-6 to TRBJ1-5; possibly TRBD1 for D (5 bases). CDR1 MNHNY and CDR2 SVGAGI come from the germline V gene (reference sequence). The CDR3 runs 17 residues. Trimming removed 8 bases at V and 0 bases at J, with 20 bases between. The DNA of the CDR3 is TGTGCCAGCGGTCCTATTCAACAGGCGGATAGCAATCAGCCCCAGCATTTT. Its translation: CASGPIQQADSNQPQHF.

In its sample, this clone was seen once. CDR3 sequence: CASSSMTGGNTEAFF. DNA of the CDR3: TGTGCCAGTAGCTCCATGACAGGGGGGAACACTGAAGCTTTCTTT. J is TRBJ1-1 and V is TRBV19, with 9 positions matching TRBD1. The CDR3 contains 15 residues. In germline, CDR1 is LNHDA, CDR2 SQIVND (reference sequence). The J segment lost 1 base and the V segment lost 6 bases, leaving 6 bases of the junction unmatched. The full variable domain, completed using reference TRBV19 and TRBJ1-1, is DGGITQSPKYLFRKEGQNVTLSCEQNLNHDAMYWYRQDPGQGLRLIYYSQIVNDFQKGDIAEGYSVSREKKESFPLTVTSAQKNPTAFYLCASSSMTGGNTEAFFGQGTRLTVV.

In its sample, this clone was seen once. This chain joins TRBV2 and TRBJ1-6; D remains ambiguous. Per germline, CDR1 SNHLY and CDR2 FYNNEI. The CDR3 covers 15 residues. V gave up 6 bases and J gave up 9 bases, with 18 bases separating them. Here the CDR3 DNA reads TGTGCCAGCAGCCGCACGCCTACAAATGCTTCACCCCTCCACTTT. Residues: CASSRTPTNASPLHF.

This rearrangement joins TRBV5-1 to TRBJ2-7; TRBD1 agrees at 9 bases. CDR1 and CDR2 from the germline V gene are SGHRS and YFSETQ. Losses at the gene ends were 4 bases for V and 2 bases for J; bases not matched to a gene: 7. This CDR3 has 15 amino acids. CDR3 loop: CASSQRTGVTYEQYF. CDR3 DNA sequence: TGCGCCAGCAGCCAACGGACAGGGGTGACCTACGAGCAGTACTTC. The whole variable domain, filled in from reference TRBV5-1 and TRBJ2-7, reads KAGVTQTPRYLIKTRGQQVTLSCSPISGHRSVSWYQQTPGQGLQFLFEYFSETQRNKGNFPGRFSGRQFSNSRSEMNVSTLELGDSALYLCASSQRTGVTYEQYFGPGTRLTVT.

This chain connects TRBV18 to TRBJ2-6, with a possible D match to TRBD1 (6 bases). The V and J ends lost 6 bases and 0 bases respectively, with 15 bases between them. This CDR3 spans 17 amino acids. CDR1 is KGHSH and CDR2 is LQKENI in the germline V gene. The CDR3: CASSPRQANSGANVLTF. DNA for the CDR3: TGTGCCAGCTCGCCCCGACAGGCGAACTCTGGGGCCAACGTCCTGACTTTC.

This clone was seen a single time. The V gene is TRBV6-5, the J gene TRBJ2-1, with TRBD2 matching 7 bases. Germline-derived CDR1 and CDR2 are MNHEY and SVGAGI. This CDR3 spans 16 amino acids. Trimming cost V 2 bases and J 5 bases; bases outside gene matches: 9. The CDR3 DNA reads TGTGCCAGCAGTTACAGTGCGGGAGAGATGGACAATGAGCAGTTCTTC. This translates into CASSYSAGEMDNEQFF.

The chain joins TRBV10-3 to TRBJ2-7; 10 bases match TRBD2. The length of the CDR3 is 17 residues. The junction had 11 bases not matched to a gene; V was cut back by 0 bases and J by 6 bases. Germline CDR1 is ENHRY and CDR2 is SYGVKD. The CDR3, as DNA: TGTGCCATCAGTGAGTCGAAGTCCAGCGGGGGGGCGATCGAGCAGTACTTC. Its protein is CAISESKSSGGAIEQYF.

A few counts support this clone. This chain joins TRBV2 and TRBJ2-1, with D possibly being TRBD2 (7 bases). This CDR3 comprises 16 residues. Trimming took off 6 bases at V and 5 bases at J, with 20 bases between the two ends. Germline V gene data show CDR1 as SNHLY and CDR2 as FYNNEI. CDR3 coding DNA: TGTGCCAGCAGACGATCCCGGGGGGCTAACGACAATGAGCAGTTCTTC. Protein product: CASRRSRGANDNEQFF.

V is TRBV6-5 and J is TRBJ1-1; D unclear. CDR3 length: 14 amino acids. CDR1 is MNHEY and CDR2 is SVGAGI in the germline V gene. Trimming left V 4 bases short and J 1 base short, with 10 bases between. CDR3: CASSLRGANTEAFF. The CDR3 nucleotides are TGTGCCAGCAGTTTGAGAGGAGCGAACACTGAAGCTTTCTTT.

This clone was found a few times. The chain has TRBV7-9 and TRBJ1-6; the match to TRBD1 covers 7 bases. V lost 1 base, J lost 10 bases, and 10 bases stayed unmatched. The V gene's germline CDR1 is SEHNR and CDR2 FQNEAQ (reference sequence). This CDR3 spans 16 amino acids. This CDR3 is CASSLGGAGGNSPLHF. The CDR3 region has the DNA TGTGCCAGCAGCTTAGGAGGGGCAGGGGGTAACTCACCCCTCCACTTT.

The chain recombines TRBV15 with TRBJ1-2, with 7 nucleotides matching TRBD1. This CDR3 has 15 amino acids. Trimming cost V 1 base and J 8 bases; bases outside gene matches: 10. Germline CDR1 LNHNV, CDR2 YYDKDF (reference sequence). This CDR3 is CATSRAPTGLSGYTF. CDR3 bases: TGTGCCACCAGCAGAGCTCCGACAGGGCTAAGCGGCTACACCTTC.